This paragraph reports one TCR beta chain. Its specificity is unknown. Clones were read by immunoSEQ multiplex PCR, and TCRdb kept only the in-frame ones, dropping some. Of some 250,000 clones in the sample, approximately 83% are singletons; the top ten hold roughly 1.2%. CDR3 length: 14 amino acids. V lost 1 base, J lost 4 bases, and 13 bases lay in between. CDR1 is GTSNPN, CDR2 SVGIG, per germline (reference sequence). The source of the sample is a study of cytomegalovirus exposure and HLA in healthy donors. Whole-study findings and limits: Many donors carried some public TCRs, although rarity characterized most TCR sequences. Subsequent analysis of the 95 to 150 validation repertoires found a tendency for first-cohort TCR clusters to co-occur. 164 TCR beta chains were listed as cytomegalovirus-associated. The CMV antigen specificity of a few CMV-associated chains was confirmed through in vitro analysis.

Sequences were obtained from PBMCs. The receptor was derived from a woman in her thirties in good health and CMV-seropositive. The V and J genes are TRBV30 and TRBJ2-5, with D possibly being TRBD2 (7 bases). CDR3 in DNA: TGTGCCTGGAGTGGAGGGGGGGTAGGAGAGACCCAGTACTTC. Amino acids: CAWSGGGVGETQYF.